A single sample is the source of the 18 T cell receptor beta chains below, sequenced in a study of T-cell reconstitution after alpha-beta-depleted transplantation in children. Molecular barcoding with unique molecular identifiers was used for the TCRbeta library. TCRdb passed the PCR reads through MiXCR, listing each CDR3 protein once. This table holds more than 150,000 distinct CDR3 sequences, about 6.3% found once. Sequenced here: PBMCs from the stem cell graft donor, sampled from the stem cell graft. These receptor sequences come from a human donor who donated a stem cell graft to a child with Wiskott-Aldrich syndrome.

This clonotype was found many times. This chain joins TRBV20-1 and TRBJ2-4, with unresolved D. With 5 bases removed from V and 0 bases from J, the gap between germline ends came to 11 bases. The CDR3 has 14 residues. Germline V gene sequence: CDR1 DFQATT, CDR2 SNEGSKA (reference sequence). The CDR3 spells CSASGPLAKNIQYF. Here the CDR3 DNA reads TGCAGTGCTTCAGGCCCACTAGCCAAAAACATTCAGTACTTC.

V and J are TRBV5-1 and TRBJ2-7; D is unresolved. Germline values: CDR1 SGHRS, CDR2 YFSETQ. CDR3 length equals 15 residues. V lost 0 bases to trimming and J lost 6 bases, with 16 bases between them. CDR3 amino acids: CASSLAVGLWGEQYF. DNA of the CDR3: TGCGCCAGCAGCTTGGCGGTCGGTCTATGGGGCGAGCAGTACTTC.

The sample holds many counts of this clonotype. The rearrangement links TRBV7-6 to TRBJ2-7; D may match TRBD1 or TRBD2 (5 bases each). This CDR3 has 15 residues. Trimming left V 4 bases short and J 1 base short, with 14 bases between. CDR1 and CDR2 (germline): SGHVS, FNYEAQ. CDR3 protein: CASSSRRDRSYEQYF. Here the CDR3 DNA reads TGTGCCAGCAGCTCACGTCGGGACCGGTCCTACGAGCAGTACTTC.

This clonotype was counted ten times or more. The V and J genes are TRBV6-1 and TRBJ2-7; 8 bases are shared with TRBD2. The CDR3 loop spans 14 amino acids. Trimming took 6 bases from V and 12 from J; bases not matched to a gene: 16. Germline V CDR1 and CDR2: MNHNS, SASEGT. The CDR3 protein is CASSETHVSGSLYF. DNA for the CDR3: TGTGCCAGCAGCGAGACCCACGTGAGCGGGAGTTTGTACTTC.

This clonotype was observed a handful of times. This chain joins TRBV5-1 and TRBJ2-2; unclear D gene. Trimming pared 4 bases from V and 0 bases from J, leaving 13 bases between. CDR1 and CDR2 (germline): SGHRS, YFSETQ. The CDR3 totals 16 residues. As DNA, the CDR3 is TGCGCCAGCAGCCCTCCGACAATATCGAACACCGGGGAGCTGTTTTTT. This translates into CASSPPTISNTGELFF. The variable domain in full, completed from reference TRBV5-1 and TRBJ2-2, reads KAGVTQTPRYLIKTRGQQVTLSCSPISGHRSVSWYQQTPGQGLQFLFEYFSETQRNKGNFPGRFSGRQFSNSRSEMNVSTLELGDSALYLCASSPPTISNTGELFFGEGSRLTVL.

This clonotype was seen ten or more times. V is TRBV24-1 and J is TRBJ1-2; no clear D. V was pared by 1 base and J by 5 bases, with 7 bases between. The germline V gene has CDR1 KGHDR and CDR2 SFDVKD. The CDR3 totals 13 residues. The CDR3 loop is CATSDFREYGYTF. The CDR3 bases are TGTGCCACCAGTGATTTCCGGGAGTATGGCTACACCTTC.

Many counts were recorded for this clonotype. This chain connects TRBV5-1 to TRBJ2-5; no reliable D call. The CDR3 consists of 15 residues. V gave up 0 bases and J gave up 2 bases, with 11 bases separating them. Germline V gives CDR1 SGHRS, CDR2 YFSETQ. CDR3 in amino acids: CASSLDGRTQETQYF. The DNA for the CDR3 is TGCGCCAGCAGCTTGGATGGCAGAACACAAGAGACCCAGTACTTC.

This clonotype appeared many times. The chain recombines TRBV12-3 or TRBV12-4 with TRBJ2-2, with 7 bases matching TRBD2. With 5 bases clipped from V and 7 bases from J, the junction kept 13 bases outside the gene matches. This CDR3 comprises 16 residues. DNA of the CDR3: TGTGCCAGCAGTCTCCATACTAGCGAATTTGGCGGGGAGCTGTTTTTT. Translated, it gives CASSLHTSEFGGELFF.

This clonotype was counted many times. The rearrangement uses TRBV20-1 and TRBJ2-2; 7 positions agree with TRBD2. CDR3 length: 16 residues. Germline V CDR1 and CDR2: DFQATT, SNEGSKA (reference sequence). V trimming: 3 bases; J trimming: 7 bases; junction bases outside the gene matches: 14. CDR3 bases: TGCAGTGCTAGGATTCCTGGAGGACTAGGTGACGGGGAGCTGTTTTTT. Its protein is CSARIPGGLGDGELFF.

This clonotype was counted many times. The chain is built from TRBV5-1 and TRBJ2-7; 8 bases are shared with TRBD2. The J segment lost 3 bases and the V segment lost 6 bases, leaving 11 bases of the junction unmatched. This CDR3 has 15 residues. Germline V gene sequence: CDR1 SGHRS, CDR2 YFSETQ. The CDR3 sequence is CASTPAGTSVYEQYF. DNA for the CDR3: TGCGCCAGCACCCCTGCCGGGACTAGTGTCTACGAGCAGTACTTC.

In this sample, this clonotype turned up many times. The rearrangement uses TRBV12-3 or TRBV12-4 and TRBJ1-1, with D unclear. V was clipped by 2 bases and J by 3 bases, with 10 bases between them. The CDR3 covers 14 residues. The CDR3, as DNA: TGTGCCAGCAGTTTACGGGGTACGGACACTGAAGCTTTCTTT. Its protein is CASSLRGTDTEAFF.

This clonotype was observed many times. The chain carries TRBV5-1 and TRBJ1-1; D is unclear. The V gene lost 2 bases and the J gene lost 0 bases, with 11 bases spanning the gap. Looked up from germline, CDR1 is SGHRS and CDR2 is YFSETQ. This CDR3 contains 15 residues. Written as DNA, the CDR3 is TGCGCCAGCAGCTTAGAGGCCGAAATGAACACTGAAGCTTTCTTT. Translation gives CASSLEAEMNTEAFF.

The V call is TRBV29-1, the J call TRBJ1-2; 10 nucleotides align to TRBD1. V lost 8 bases to trimming and J lost 6 bases; unmatched junction nucleotides: 6. The CDR3 spans 12 residues. Germline V gives CDR1 SQVTM, CDR2 ANQGSEA. CDR3 sequence reads: CSSGQGTNGYTF. For the CDR3, the DNA is TGCAGCTCGGGACAGGGGACAAATGGCTACACCTTC.

There are many counts of this clonotype. The chain is built from TRBV12-3 or TRBV12-4 and TRBJ1-6; a possible D gene is TRBD1 (5 bases). This CDR3 is built from 13 residues. Trimming shortened V by 11 bases and J by 10 bases, and 18 bases separated the two germline ends. The CDR3 coding sequence is TGTGCCGCGGGAAAGGGGATCGCATCACCCCTCCACTTT. This codes for CAAGKGIASPLHF.

There are many counts of this clonotype. The chain combines TRBV25-1 with TRBJ2-5, with 8 bases lining up with TRBD1. V was clipped by 3 bases and J by 4 bases; unmatched bases: 4. The CDR3 contains 14 residues. Germline V lookup: CDR1 MGHDK, CDR2 SYGVNS. The CDR3 DNA is TGTGCCAGCAGTGACAGGACAGGGAGAGAGACCCAGTACTTC. This sequence encodes CASSDRTGRETQYF.

This clonotype was observed at least ten times. V usage is TRBV12-3 or TRBV12-4 and J usage is TRBJ2-5; no clear D. This CDR3 spans 12 amino acids. Trimming shortened V by 5 bases and J by 5 bases, and 9 bases separated the two germline ends. The CDR3 sequence: CASSTQAETQYF. The CDR3 nucleotides are TGTGCCAGCAGTACTCAGGCGGAGACCCAGTACTTC.

This clonotype was seen repeatedly, ten times or more. The CDR3 here is CASRRSGNPGNEQFF. The CDR3 nucleotides are TGTGCCAGCAGACGTAGCGGTAATCCTGGGAATGAGCAGTTCTTC. The chain recombines TRBV6-1 with TRBJ2-1, with D tentatively TRBD2 (6 bases). The CDR3 spans 15 residues. Germline V gene lookup returns CDR1 MNHNS and CDR2 SASEGT. V was clipped by 6 bases and J by 7 bases, with 19 bases between them.

The J gene is TRBJ2-3, the V gene TRBV28; TRBD1 matches 9 bases. Germline V lookup: CDR1 MDHEN, CDR2 SYDVKM. The CDR3 sequence is 18 residues long. Germline trimming cut 7 bases from V and 2 bases from J; bases unmatched to any gene: 16. The CDR3 region has the DNA TGTGCCAGCAATCCAGGAGGGACAGGGTACCTCAACACAGATACGCAGTATTTT. Amino acids: CASNPGGTGYLNTDTQYF.